These T cell receptor beta chains were read from a single sample in a study of cytomegalovirus exposure and HLA in healthy donors. Assay: immunoSEQ multiplex PCR; the TCRdb copy retains only in-frame clones and omits some. Of 150,000 to 200,000 clones detected, approximately 80% appear once; the ten largest clones hold around 4.5%. Sequenced sample: PBMCs. These receptors came from a man aged 25 to 40 in good health and CMV-seronegative. Both conserved end residues are part of each CDR3. A D gene is named only where the DNA matches it firmly. Rows may omit the clone size; those that give it use once, few, many or a size class.

d_gene: NA; v_gene: TRBV7-9; abundance: NA; j_gene: TRBJ2-2; CDR3nt: TGTGCCAGCAGCGCCCTGCAGGGGGGATACGGGGAGCTGTTTTTT; CDR3aa: CASSALQGGYGELFF
d_gene: NA; v_gene: TRBV5-6; abundance: NA; j_gene: TRBJ1-1; CDR3nt: TGTGCCAGCAGCTTTTGGCAGAAAATGAACACTGAAGCTTTCTTT; CDR3aa: CASSFWQKMNTEAFF
d_gene: TRBD1; v_gene: TRBV5-1; abundance: NA; j_gene: TRBJ2-2; CDR3nt: TGCGCCAGCAGCGCCGGGACAGAGGCCGGGGAGCTGTTTTTT; CDR3aa: CASSAGTEAGELFF
d_gene: NA; v_gene: TRBV6-5; abundance: NA; j_gene: TRBJ1-4; CDR3nt: TGTGCCAGCAATCGAGGACAGCCTAATGAAAAACTGTTTTTT; CDR3aa: CASNRGQPNEKLFF
d_gene: TRBD1; v_gene: TRBV7-3; abundance: few; j_gene: TRBJ2-1; CDR3nt: TGTGCCAGCAGCTTCCGGGACAGTTACAATGAGCAGTTCTTC; CDR3aa: CASSFRDSYNEQFF
d_gene: TRBD2; v_gene: TRBV27; abundance: NA; j_gene: TRBJ2-1; CDR3nt: TGTGCCAGCAGTTTCCTAGCGGGAGTAGGGAATGAGCAGTTCTTC; CDR3aa: CASSFLAGVGNEQFF
d_gene: NA; v_gene: TRBV15; abundance: few; j_gene: TRBJ1-5; CDR3nt: TGTGCCACCACGTCCAGCAGGGCTGATCAGCCCCAGCATTTT; CDR3aa: CATTSSRADQPQHF
d_gene: NA; v_gene: TRBV27; abundance: NA; j_gene: TRBJ2-4; CDR3nt: TGTGCCAGCAGTTTATCGGGCGGGTATGCCAAAAACATTCAGTACTTC; CDR3aa: CASSLSGGYAKNIQYF
d_gene: NA; v_gene: TRBV6-6; abundance: NA; j_gene: TRBJ1-2; CDR3nt: TGTGCCAGCAGTCTGACAGGCAACTATGGCTACACCTTC; CDR3aa: CASSLTGNYGYTF
d_gene: TRBD2; v_gene: TRBV4-1; abundance: once; j_gene: TRBJ2-2; CDR3nt: TGCGCCAGCAGCCAGGTAGCGGGAACGAACACCGGGGAGCTGTTTTTT; CDR3aa: CASSQVAGTNTGELFF
d_gene: TRBD1; v_gene: TRBV30; abundance: once; j_gene: TRBJ2-6; CDR3nt: TGTGCCTGGGAGACAGGGAACCCTTCTGGGGCCAACGTCCTGACTTTC; CDR3aa: CAWETGNPSGANVLTF
d_gene: TRBD1; v_gene: TRBV19; abundance: NA; j_gene: TRBJ1-3; CDR3nt: TGTGCCAGCACGGGCAATTGGGGACAGGGCCAAGGAAACACCATATATTTT; CDR3aa: CASTGNWGQGQGNTIYF
d_gene: NA; v_gene: TRBV19; abundance: NA; j_gene: TRBJ1-2; CDR3nt: TGTGCCAGTAATCCGGGAGACTATGGCTACACCTTC; CDR3aa: CASNPGDYGYTF
d_gene: NA; v_gene: TRBV29-1; abundance: NA; j_gene: TRBJ2-7; CDR3nt: TGCAGCGTTGGGACAGCCTACGAGCAGTACTTC; CDR3aa: CSVGTAYEQYF
d_gene: NA; v_gene: TRBV11-2; abundance: few; j_gene: TRBJ2-7; CDR3nt: TGTGCCAGCAGGACGGGACAACACTACGAGCAGTACTTC; CDR3aa: CASRTGQHYEQYF
d_gene: NA; v_gene: TRBV4-2; abundance: NA; j_gene: TRBJ2-1; CDR3nt: TGTGCCAGCAGCCCTCTCGAGGATCGCAATGAGCAGTTCTTC; CDR3aa: CASSPLEDRNEQFF
d_gene: NA; v_gene: TRBV12-5; abundance: few; j_gene: TRBJ1-1; CDR3nt: TGTGCTAGTGGTTTCCAGACAGCCCGAGGCTCTGAAGCTTTCTTT; CDR3aa: CASGFQTARGSEAFF
d_gene: NA; v_gene: TRBV7-2; abundance: NA; j_gene: TRBJ2-3; CDR3nt: TGTGCCAGCAGCTCCACAGGGCCTAGTCCCACAGATACGCAGTATTTT; CDR3aa: CASSSTGPSPTDTQYF
d_gene: TRBD1; v_gene: TRBV30; abundance: NA; j_gene: TRBJ1-2; CDR3nt: TGTGCCTGGGCGAACGGTCGGACCGGGACAGGTTGTGGCTACACCTTC; CDR3aa: CAWANGRTGTGCGYTF
d_gene: TRBD2; v_gene: TRBV7-9; abundance: NA; j_gene: TRBJ2-2; CDR3nt: TGTGCCAGCAGCTATCCACGACTAGCGGGAGCGGCCGGGGAGCTGTTTTTT; CDR3aa: CASSYPRLAGAAGELFF
d_gene: NA; v_gene: TRBV5-6; abundance: NA; j_gene: TRBJ1-1; CDR3nt: TGTGCCAGCAGCTTAGGGGCGGACATTATGAACACTGAAGCTTTCTTT; CDR3aa: CASSLGADIMNTEAFF
d_gene: NA; v_gene: TRBV6-5; abundance: NA; j_gene: TRBJ1-2; CDR3nt: TGTGCCAGCACGACTGGTGATGGCTACACCTTC; CDR3aa: CASTTGDGYTF
d_gene: TRBD2; v_gene: TRBV2; abundance: NA; j_gene: TRBJ2-5; CDR3nt: TGTGCCAGCAGTGAGCTAGCGGGAGGGCCAGGGAAGACCCAGTACTTC; CDR3aa: CASSELAGGPGKTQYF
d_gene: NA; v_gene: TRBV6-5; abundance: NA; j_gene: TRBJ1-5; CDR3nt: TGTGCCAGCAGGTTGCAGAGCAATCAGCCCCAGCATTTT; CDR3aa: CASRLQSNQPQHF
d_gene: NA; v_gene: TRBV28; abundance: NA; j_gene: TRBJ2-2; CDR3nt: TGTGCCAGCAGCTTAAGCGGGAACACCGGGGAGCTGTTTTTT; CDR3aa: CASSLSGNTGELFF
d_gene: TRBD2; v_gene: TRBV7-8; abundance: once; j_gene: TRBJ2-1; CDR3nt: TGTGCCAGCAGCTCGGGACTAGCGGGGGGGAGCTCCTACAATGAGCAGTTCTTC; CDR3aa: CASSSGLAGGSSYNEQFF
d_gene: TRBD1; v_gene: TRBV9; abundance: NA; j_gene: TRBJ1-4; CDR3nt: TGTGCCAGCAGCGCCCAGGGGGACTCTAATGAAAAACTGTTTTTT; CDR3aa: CASSAQGDSNEKLFF
d_gene: NA; v_gene: TRBV5-4; abundance: NA; j_gene: TRBJ1-6; CDR3nt: TGTGCCAGCAGCTTGGATTTTGCTTCGGATAATTCACCCCTCCACTTT; CDR3aa: CASSLDFASDNSPLHF
d_gene: NA; v_gene: TRBV6-6; abundance: NA; j_gene: TRBJ1-5; CDR3nt: TGTGCCAGCAGGTTTACAGGAAATAGCAATCAGCCCCAGCATTTT; CDR3aa: CASRFTGNSNQPQHF
d_gene: TRBD1; v_gene: TRBV11-2; abundance: NA; j_gene: TRBJ2-7; CDR3nt: TGTGCCAGCAGGGTTACAGGGGGATCCTACGAGCAGTACTTC; CDR3aa: CASRVTGGSYEQYF
d_gene: NA; v_gene: TRBV27; abundance: NA; j_gene: TRBJ2-7; CDR3nt: TGTGCCAGCAGTTTATCGGACGGACTGTCATCCTACGAGCAGTACTTC; CDR3aa: CASSLSDGLSSYEQYF
d_gene: NA; v_gene: TRBV19; abundance: NA; j_gene: TRBJ1-5; CDR3nt: TGTGCCAGTAGGGCGACAGGCTACAATCAGCCCCAGCATTTT; CDR3aa: CASRATGYNQPQHF
d_gene: TRBD1; v_gene: TRBV7-6; abundance: few; j_gene: TRBJ1-4; CDR3nt: TGTGCCAGCAGCTTGAGGTCGGGGACAGGGAGCCTGCGGACTAATGAAAAACTGTTTTTT; CDR3aa: CASSLRSGTGSLRTNEKLFF
d_gene: NA; v_gene: TRBV19; abundance: NA; j_gene: TRBJ1-2; CDR3nt: TGTGCCAGTAGTAGAGGAGAGCTTGGCTATGGCTACACCTTC; CDR3aa: CASSRGELGYGYTF
d_gene: TRBD1; v_gene: TRBV6-1; abundance: NA; j_gene: TRBJ1-3; CDR3nt: TGTGCCAGCAGTGAAGTTCGGGACAGCGGAAACACCATATATTTT; CDR3aa: CASSEVRDSGNTIYF
d_gene: TRBD1; v_gene: TRBV5-6; abundance: NA; j_gene: TRBJ1-1; CDR3nt: TGTGCCAGCAGCCCCGACAGGGATTGGGCTGAAGCTTTCTTT; CDR3aa: CASSPDRDWAEAFF
d_gene: TRBD1; v_gene: TRBV5-1; abundance: NA; j_gene: TRBJ1-5; CDR3nt: TGCGCCAGCAGCTTGGAAGGGACAGGGAGCAATCAGCCCCAGCATTTT; CDR3aa: CASSLEGTGSNQPQHF
d_gene: TRBD2; v_gene: TRBV19; abundance: NA; j_gene: TRBJ2-1; CDR3nt: TGTGCCAGTAGGTCACTAGCGGGTGGGCGAAATGAGCAGTTCTTC; CDR3aa: CASRSLAGGRNEQFF
d_gene: TRBD2; v_gene: TRBV10-1; abundance: medium-sized; j_gene: TRBJ2-3; CDR3nt: TGCGCCAGCAGTGAGCGGTTAGCGGGAGGGACGCAGTATTTT; CDR3aa: CASSERLAGGTQYF
d_gene: TRBD2; v_gene: TRBV5-6; abundance: NA; j_gene: TRBJ2-7; CDR3nt: TGTGCCAGCAGCTCTCTAGCGGGGGGGCGGTACGAGCAGTACTTC; CDR3aa: CASSSLAGGRYEQYF
d_gene: TRBD2; v_gene: TRBV7-2; abundance: NA; j_gene: TRBJ2-2; CDR3nt: TGTGCCAGCGGCATCACTAGCGACCCGAACACCGGGGAGCTGTTTTTT; CDR3aa: CASGITSDPNTGELFF
d_gene: NA; v_gene: TRBV19; abundance: NA; j_gene: TRBJ1-1; CDR3nt: TGTGCCAGTAGTACGGGCCAGGGAAACACTGAAGCTTTCTTT; CDR3aa: CASSTGQGNTEAFF
d_gene: TRBD1; v_gene: TRBV10-3; abundance: NA; j_gene: TRBJ2-1; CDR3nt: TGTGCCATCAACCCGACAGGGGCCACAAGCTCCTACAATGAGCAGTTCTTC; CDR3aa: CAINPTGATSSYNEQFF
d_gene: TRBD1; v_gene: TRBV18; abundance: NA; j_gene: TRBJ1-6; CDR3nt: TGTGCCAGCTCACCGGCGGGACAGGATAATTCACCCCTCCACTTT; CDR3aa: CASSPAGQDNSPLHF
d_gene: NA; v_gene: TRBV30; abundance: NA; j_gene: TRBJ2-7; CDR3nt: TGTGCCTGGAGTGTAGGCTCATTGAGGGAGCAGTACTTC; CDR3aa: CAWSVGSLREQYF
d_gene: TRBD2; v_gene: TRBV6-6; abundance: NA; j_gene: TRBJ2-3; CDR3nt: TGTGCCAGCAGTTATAGCGGGGGTAGGACAGATACGCAGTATTTT; CDR3aa: CASSYSGGRTDTQYF
d_gene: NA; v_gene: TRBV6-6; abundance: NA; j_gene: TRBJ1-2; CDR3nt: TGTGCCAGCAGCTCGAAACAGGTGGGAAAAGCTTATGGCTACACCTTC; CDR3aa: CASSSKQVGKAYGYTF
d_gene: NA; v_gene: TRBV30; abundance: NA; j_gene: TRBJ2-1; CDR3nt: TGTGCCTGGAGTCCCCGTGGCAGGGGTTACAATGAGCAGTTCTTC; CDR3aa: CAWSPRGRGYNEQFF
d_gene: NA; v_gene: TRBV5-5; abundance: NA; j_gene: TRBJ2-5; CDR3nt: TGTGCCAGCCAGTGGTCCAAGGAGACCCAGTACTTC; CDR3aa: CASQWSKETQYF
d_gene: NA; v_gene: TRBV5-1; abundance: NA; j_gene: TRBJ2-1; CDR3nt: TGCGCCAGCAGCTTCGATGGCTCCCTCAATGAGCAGTTCTTC; CDR3aa: CASSFDGSLNEQFF
d_gene: NA; v_gene: TRBV19; abundance: NA; j_gene: TRBJ2-7; CDR3nt: TGTGCCTCCAGCCTTGAAGGGGACGAGCAGTACTTC; CDR3aa: CASSLEGDEQYF